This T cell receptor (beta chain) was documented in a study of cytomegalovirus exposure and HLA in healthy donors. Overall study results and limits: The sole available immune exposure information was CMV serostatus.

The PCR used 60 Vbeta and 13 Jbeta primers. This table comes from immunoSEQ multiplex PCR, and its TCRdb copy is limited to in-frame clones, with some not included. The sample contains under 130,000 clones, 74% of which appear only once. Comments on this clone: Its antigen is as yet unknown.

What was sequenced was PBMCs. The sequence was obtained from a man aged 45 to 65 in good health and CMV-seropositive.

The CDR3: CASNPDRYTNYGYTF. In DNA, the CDR3 is TGTGCCAGCAATCCGGACAGATATACTAACTATGGCTACACCTTC. This chain joins TRBV6-4 and TRBJ1-2; D is possibly TRBD1 (6 bases). In germline, CDR1 is MRHNA, CDR2 SNTAGT. V was cut by 7 bases and J by 0 bases, with 15 bases left in between. CDR3 size: 15 residues.